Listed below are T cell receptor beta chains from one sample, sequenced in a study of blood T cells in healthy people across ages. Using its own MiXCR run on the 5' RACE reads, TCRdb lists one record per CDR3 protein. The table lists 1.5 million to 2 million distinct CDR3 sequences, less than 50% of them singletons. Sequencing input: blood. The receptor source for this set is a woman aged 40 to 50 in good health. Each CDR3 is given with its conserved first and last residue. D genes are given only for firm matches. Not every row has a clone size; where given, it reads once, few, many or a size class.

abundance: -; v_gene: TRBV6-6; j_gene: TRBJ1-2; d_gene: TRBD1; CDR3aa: CASKDGQGYYGYTF; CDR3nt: TGTGCCAGCAAGGACGGACAGGGGTACTATGGCTACACCTTC
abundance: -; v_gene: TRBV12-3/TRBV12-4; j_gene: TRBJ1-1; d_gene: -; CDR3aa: CASSFGRGKGWVTEAFF; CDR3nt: TGTGCCAGCAGTTTTGGCAGGGGAAAGGGGTGGGTCACTGAAGCTTTCTTT
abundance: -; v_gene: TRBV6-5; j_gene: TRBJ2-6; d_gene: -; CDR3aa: CASRIQVGANVLTF; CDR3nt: TGTGCCAGCAGGATACAAGTTGGGGCCAACGTCCTGACTTTC
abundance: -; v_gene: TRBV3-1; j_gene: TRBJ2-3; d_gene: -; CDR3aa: CASSPGNRAPGTDTQYF; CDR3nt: TGTGCCAGCAGCCCAGGGAACAGGGCCCCGGGCACAGATACGCAGTATTTT
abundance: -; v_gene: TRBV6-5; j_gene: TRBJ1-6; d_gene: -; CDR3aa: CASSYSFRDSPLHF; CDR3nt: TGTGCCAGCAGTTACTCGTTTAGGGATTCACCCCTCCACTTT
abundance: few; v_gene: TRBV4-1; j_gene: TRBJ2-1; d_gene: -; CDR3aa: CASSQVFARIHNEQFF; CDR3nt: TGCGCCAGCAGCCAAGTGTTTGCCCGGATCCACAATGAGCAGTTCTTC
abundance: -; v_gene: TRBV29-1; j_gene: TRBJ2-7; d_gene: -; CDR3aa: CGGWTPSYEQYF; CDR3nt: TGCGGCGGGTGGACGCCTTCCTACGAGCAGTACTTC
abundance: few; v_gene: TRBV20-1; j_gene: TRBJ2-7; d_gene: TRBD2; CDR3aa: CSARLADSSYEQYF; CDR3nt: TGCAGTGCGCGACTAGCGGACAGCTCCTACGAGCAGTACTTC
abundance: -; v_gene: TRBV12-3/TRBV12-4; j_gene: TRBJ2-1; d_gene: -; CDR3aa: CASSLADPGDEQFF; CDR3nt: TGTGCCAGCAGTTTGGCTGACCCCGGGGATGAGCAGTTCTTC
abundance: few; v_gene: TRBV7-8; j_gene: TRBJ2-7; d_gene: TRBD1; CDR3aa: CASSVYDRGLCEQYF; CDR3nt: TGTGCCAGCAGCGTATACGACAGGGGATTGTGCGAGCAGTACTTC
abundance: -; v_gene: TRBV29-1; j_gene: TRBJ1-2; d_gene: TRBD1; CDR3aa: CSVEASGQKHYGYTF; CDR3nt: TGCAGCGTTGAGGCTTCGGGACAGAAACACTATGGCTACACCTTC
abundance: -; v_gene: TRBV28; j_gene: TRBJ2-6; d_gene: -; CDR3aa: CASSLGGALFGANVLTF; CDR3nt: TGTGCCAGCAGTTTGGGGGGGGCCCTCTTTGGGGCCAACGTCCTGACTTTC
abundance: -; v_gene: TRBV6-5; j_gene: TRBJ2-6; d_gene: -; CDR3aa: CASSYSGGASSGANVLTF; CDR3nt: TGTGCCAGCAGTTACTCGGGGGGCGCATCCTCTGGGGCCAACGTCCTGACTTTC
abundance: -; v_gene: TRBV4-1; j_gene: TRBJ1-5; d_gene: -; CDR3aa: CASSQGQNTQPQHF; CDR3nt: TGCGCCAGCAGCCAAGGTCAGAATACTCAGCCCCAGCATTTT
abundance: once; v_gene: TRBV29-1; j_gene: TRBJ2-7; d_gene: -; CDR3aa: CSERVQGEAYEQYF; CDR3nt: TGCAGCGAACGAGTGCAGGGGGAGGCCTACGAGCAGTACTTC
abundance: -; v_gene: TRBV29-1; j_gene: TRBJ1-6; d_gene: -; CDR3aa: CSVRFQGNSPLHF; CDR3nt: TGCAGCGTTAGGTTTCAGGGGAATTCACCCCTCCACTTT
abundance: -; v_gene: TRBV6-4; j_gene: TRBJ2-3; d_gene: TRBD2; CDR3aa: CASSASGGSADTQYF; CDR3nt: TGTGCCAGCAGTGCGAGCGGGGGGAGCGCAGATACGCAGTATTTT
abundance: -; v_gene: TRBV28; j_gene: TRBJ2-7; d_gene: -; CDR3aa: CASSHEAGPSYEQYF; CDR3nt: TGTGCCAGCAGCCATGAGGCGGGCCCCTCCTACGAGCAGTACTTC
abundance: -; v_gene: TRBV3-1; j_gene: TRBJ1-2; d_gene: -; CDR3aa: CASSRGDRYYGYTF; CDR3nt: TGTGCCAGCAGCCGAGGCGACAGGTACTATGGCTACACCTTC
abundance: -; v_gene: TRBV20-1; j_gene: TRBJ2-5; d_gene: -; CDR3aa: CSAREGKETQYF; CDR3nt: TGCAGTGCTAGGGAGGGGAAAGAGACCCAGTACTTC
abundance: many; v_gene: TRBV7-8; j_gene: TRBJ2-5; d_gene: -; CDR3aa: CASSDLGGQETQYF; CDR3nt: TGTGCCAGCAGCGACCTAGGGGGGCAAGAGACCCAGTACTTC
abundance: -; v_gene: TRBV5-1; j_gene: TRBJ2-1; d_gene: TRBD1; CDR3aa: CASSERTGKLSYNEQFF; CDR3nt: TGCGCCAGCAGCGAGAGGACAGGGAAACTGTCCTACAATGAGCAGTTCTTC
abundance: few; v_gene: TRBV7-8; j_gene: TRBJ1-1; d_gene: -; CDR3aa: CASSTDGGTEAFF; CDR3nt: TGTGCCAGCAGCACGGACGGGGGCACTGAAGCTTTCTTT
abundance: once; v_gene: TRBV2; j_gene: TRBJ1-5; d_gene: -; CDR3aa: CASRKDLSNQPQHF; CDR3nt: TGTGCCAGCAGGAAGGACCTCTCCAATCAGCCCCAGCATTTT
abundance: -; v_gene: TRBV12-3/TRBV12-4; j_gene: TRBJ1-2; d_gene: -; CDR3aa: CASSLVRRESGYTF; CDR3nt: TGTGCCAGCAGTTTAGTTCGCCGTGAGAGTGGCTACACCTTC
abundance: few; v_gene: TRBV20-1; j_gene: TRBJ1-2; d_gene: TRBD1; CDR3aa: CSARPPGTGIFYTF; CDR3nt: TGCAGTGCTAGACCTCCCGGGACAGGGATTTTCTACACCTTC
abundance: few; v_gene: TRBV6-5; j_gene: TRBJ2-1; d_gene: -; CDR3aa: CASSYYFGREKVNEQFF; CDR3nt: TGTGCCAGCAGTTACTACTTCGGGAGAGAGAAGGTCAATGAGCAGTTCTTC
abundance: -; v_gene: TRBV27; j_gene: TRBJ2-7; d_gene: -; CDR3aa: CASSWAGEQYF; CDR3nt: TGTGCCAGCAGTTGGGCGGGTGAGCAGTACTTC
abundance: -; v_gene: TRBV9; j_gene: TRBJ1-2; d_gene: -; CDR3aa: CASSGDREYGYTF; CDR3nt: TGTGCCAGCAGCGGAGACAGAGAATATGGTTACACCTTC
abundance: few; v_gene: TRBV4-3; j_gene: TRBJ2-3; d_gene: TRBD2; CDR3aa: CASSQDPGGGFTDTQYF; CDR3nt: TGCGCCAGCAGCCAAGATCCGGGGGGGGGGTTCACAGATACGCAGTATTTT
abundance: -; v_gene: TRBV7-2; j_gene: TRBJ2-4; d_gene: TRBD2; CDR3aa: CASSFSGPLAKNIQYF; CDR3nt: TGTGCCAGCAGCTTTAGCGGGCCCCTAGCCAAAAACATTCAGTACTTC
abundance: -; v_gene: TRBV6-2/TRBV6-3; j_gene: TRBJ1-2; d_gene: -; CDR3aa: CASSYDYGYGYTF; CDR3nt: TGTGCCAGCAGTTACGATTACGGCTATGGCTACACCTTC
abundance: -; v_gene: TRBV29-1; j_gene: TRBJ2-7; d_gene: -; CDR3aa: CSVRAETAYEQYF; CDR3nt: TGCAGCGTGCGGGCGGAGACGGCTTACGAGCAGTACTTC
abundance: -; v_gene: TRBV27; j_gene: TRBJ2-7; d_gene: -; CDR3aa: CASNYGYSYNEQYF; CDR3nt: TGTGCCAGCAACTACGGCTACTCCTACAATGAGCAGTACTTC
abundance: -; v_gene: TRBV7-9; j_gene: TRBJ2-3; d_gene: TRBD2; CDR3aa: CASSLGPSGGFPQYF; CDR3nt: TGTGCCAGCAGCTTAGGTCCTAGCGGGGGGTTCCCGCAGTATTTT
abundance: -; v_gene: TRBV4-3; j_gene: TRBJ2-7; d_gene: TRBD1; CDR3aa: CASSQEAPRTGDSYEQYF; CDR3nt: TGCGCCAGCAGCCAAGAAGCCCCCCGGACAGGGGACTCCTACGAGCAGTACTTC
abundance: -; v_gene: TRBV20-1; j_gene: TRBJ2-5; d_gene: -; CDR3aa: CSASQPFPETQYF; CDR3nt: TGCAGTGCTAGTCAACCTTTCCCAGAGACCCAGTACTTC
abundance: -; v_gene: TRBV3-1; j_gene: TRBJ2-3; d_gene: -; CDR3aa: CASSQDQVSLDRPTDTQYF; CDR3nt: TGTGCCAGCAGCCAAGATCAGGTCTCCCTCGACAGGCCGACAGATACGCAGTATTTT
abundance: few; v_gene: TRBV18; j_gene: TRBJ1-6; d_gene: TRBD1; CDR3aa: CASSRGTGGDSPLHF; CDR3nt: TGTGCCAGCTCACGGGGGACAGGGGGCGATTCACCCCTCCACTTT
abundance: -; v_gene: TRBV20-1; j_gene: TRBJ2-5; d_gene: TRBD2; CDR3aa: CSAAPASGGQETQYF; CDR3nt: TGCAGTGCTGCCCCCGCTAGCGGGGGCCAAGAGACCCAGTACTTC
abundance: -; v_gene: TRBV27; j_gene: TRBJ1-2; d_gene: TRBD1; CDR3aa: CASSLLTSGGGGYTF; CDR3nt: TGTGCCAGCAGCCTACTCACTTCAGGGGGCGGGGGCTACACCTTC
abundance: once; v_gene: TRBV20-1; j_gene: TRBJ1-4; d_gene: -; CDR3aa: CSARGEQGEKLFF; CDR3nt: TGCAGTGCTAGAGGGGAACAGGGCGAAAAACTGTTTTTT